Below, 27 T cell receptor beta chains from the same sample are listed, as sequenced in a study of blood T cell repertoires in COVID-19. Sequencing was performed with immunoSEQ multiplex PCR; in TCRdb, only in-frame clones are kept and a portion is missing. The sample shows about 170,000 clones, about 85% of them seen only once. The sequenced sample was peripheral blood. The source is a man aged 55 to 70 who had recovered from COVID-19.

For this clone: This specimen includes other DNA sequences encoding the same CDR3. The V call is TRBV4-2, the J call TRBJ2-7, with 7 bases that match TRBD2. The germline gives CDR1 LGHNA, CDR2 YNFKEQ. This CDR3 spans 13 amino acids. V dropped 3 bases and J dropped 1; count of bases not matched to a gene: 0. For the CDR3, the DNA is TGTGCCAGCAGCCAGGGGGGGTCCTACGAGCAGTACTTC. Translated, it gives CASSQGGSYEQYF.

The count of this clone is one. The rearrangement uses TRBV19 and TRBJ1-1; 7 bases are a match to TRBD1. The CDR3 has 17 residues. With 7 bases clipped from V and 6 bases from J, the junction kept 20 bases outside the gene matches. CDR1 and CDR2 (germline): LNHDA, SQIVND (reference sequence). Here the CDR3 DNA reads TGTGCCAGTACCCGACCCCCCTCGACAGGGCAAACCCCTGAAGCTTTCTTT. Translated, it gives CASTRPPSTGQTPEAFF.

The chain carries TRBV3-1 (or the pseudogene TRBV3-2) and TRBJ2-3; maybe TRBD2 (7 bases). This CDR3 is built from 17 residues. Germline loops: CDR1 LGHDT, CDR2 YNNKEL (reference sequence). V lost 0 bases to trimming and J lost 4 bases, with 17 bases between them. CDR3 bases: TGTGCCAGCAGCCAAGATGGGGGGGGCCTCGGCGCAGATACGCAGTATTTT. It codes for CASSQDGGGLGADTQYF.

J is TRBJ1-1 and V is TRBV27, with D perhaps matching TRBD1 (5 bases). V dropped 5 bases and J dropped 5 bases, with 9 bases sitting between them. This CDR3 is built from 12 residues. Germline values: CDR1 MNHEY, CDR2 SMNVEV (reference sequence). DNA of the CDR3: TGTGCCAGCAGTCCCCGGGGGACTGAAGCTTTCTTT. Translated, it gives CASSPRGTEAFF.

The rearrangement joins TRBV18 to TRBJ2-1; D possibly corresponds to TRBD2 (5 bases). V gave up 3 bases and J gave up 5 bases, with 14 bases separating them. Germline CDR1 reads KGHSH; CDR2 reads LQKENI. The length of the CDR3 is 15 residues. For the CDR3, the DNA is TGTGCCAGCTCACCTCCCTCGGCGGGCCACAATGAGCAGTTCTTC. It translates to CASSPPSAGHNEQFF.

V gene TRBV23-1 combines with J gene TRBJ1-2; D remains ambiguous. TRBV23-1 is flagged as an ORF with uncertain function. The CDR3 runs 15 residues. Between the trimmed V and J ends, which lost 7 bases and 0 bases, there was a span of 15 bases. CDR3 sequence (DNA): TGCGCCAGCACCCTCGTAGAGAGAACTAACTATGGCTACACCTTC. Translation gives CASTLVERTNYGYTF.

The chain employs TRBV18 and TRBJ1-1, with D unclear. Germline values: CDR1 KGHSH, CDR2 LQKENI. V was pared by 3 bases and J by 0 bases, with 5 bases between. The CDR3 totals 13 residues. The CDR3 coding sequence is TGTGCCAGCTCACCGGTAGTGAACACTGAAGCTTTCTTT. Translated, it gives CASSPVVNTEAFF.

The rearrangement joins TRBV19 to TRBJ2-4, with D perhaps TRBD1 (6 bases). The CDR3 length is 15 residues. With 5 bases removed from V and 1 base from J, the gap between germline ends came to 12 bases. Germline loops: CDR1 LNHDA, CDR2 SQIVND (reference sequence). The CDR3 DNA sequence: TGTGCCAGTAGTGGGTGGACAGTCGCCAAAAACATTCAGTACTTC. It specifies CASSGWTVAKNIQYF.

The chain has TRBV20-1 and TRBJ2-7; tentative D call: TRBD1 (5 bases). V shed 6 bases and J shed 6 bases, with 12 bases lying between them. From germline, CDR1 is DFQATT and CDR2 SNEGSKA (reference sequence). The length of the CDR3 is 11 residues. The CDR3 here is CSAGPSFEQYF. The CDR3 DNA sequence: TGCAGTGCGGGGCCCAGTTTCGAGCAGTACTTC.

This rearrangement joins TRBV20-1 to TRBJ1-4, with 8 bases lining up with TRBD1. CDR1 and CDR2 from the germline V gene are DFQATT and SNEGSKA (reference sequence). Losses at the gene ends were 3 bases for V and 6 bases for J; bases not matched to a gene: 12. The CDR3 has 16 amino acids. The CDR3 loop reads CSASLMGAGGDEKLFF. CDR3 nucleotide sequence: TGCAGTGCTAGTCTCATGGGGGCAGGGGGCGATGAAAAACTGTTTTTT.

The count of this clone is one. CDR3 nucleotide sequence: TGTGCCAGCAGTGAAAAAGCGAGCGGGGGGGCACGGTTTTTCTTC. It is translated as CASSEKASGGARFFF. V usage is TRBV6-1 and J usage is TRBJ2-1, with 10 bases lining up with TRBD2. The trim removed 2 bases at V and 16 bases at J, leaving 14 bases unmatched. The CDR3 is 15 amino acids. The germline gives CDR1 MNHNS, CDR2 SASEGT.

The count of this clone is one. For the CDR3, the DNA is TGTGCCTGGTCAGGTGTCGGGGAGCTGTTTTTT. It codes for CAWSGVGELFF. V usage is TRBV30 and J usage is TRBJ2-2; D ambiguous. Germline V gene lookup returns CDR1 GTSNPN and CDR2 SVGIG (reference sequence). Deletions cut 5 bases from V and 7 bases from J, with 8 bases between. CDR3 length: 11 residues.

The chain's CDR3 is CASSFREKLFF. CDR3 coding DNA: TGTGCCAGCAGCTTTCGGGAAAAACTGTTTTTT. The V call is TRBV7-2, the J call TRBJ1-4; the D is unclear. Germline assignment: CDR1 SGHTA and CDR2 FQGNSA. Trimming shortened V by 3 bases and J by 8 bases, and 4 bases separated the two germline ends. CDR3 length equals 11 residues.

The chain joins TRBV5-4 to TRBJ2-7; 8 bases align to TRBD1. The CDR3 sequence is 15 residues long. V shed 4 bases and J 2 bases; nucleotides not matched to a gene: 8. Looked up from germline, CDR1 is SGHNT and CDR2 is YYREEE (reference sequence). The CDR3 DNA sequence: TGTGCCAGCAGCCCGAAGACAGGGGCTACCTACGAGCAGTACTTC. Its protein is CASSPKTGATYEQYF.

The chain carries TRBV6-5 and TRBJ2-3, with a possible D match to TRBD1 (5 bases). CDR3 size: 15 residues. Trimming removed 4 bases from V and 4 bases from J, with 15 bases in between. Germline V lookup: CDR1 MNHEY, CDR2 SVGAGI. CDR3 nucleotide sequence: TGTGCCAGCAGTTCCGCGACAGTGTCGGCAGATACGCAGTATTTT. It yields the protein CASSSATVSADTQYF.

Concerning this clone: Sequence at one end of the junction differs from germline and may be a read error. The rearrangement links TRBV7-7 to TRBJ2-3; 8 positions agree with TRBD2. Per the germline V gene, CDR1 is SSHAT and CDR2 is FNYEAQ (reference sequence). The CDR3 is 16 amino acids. The CDR3 here is CASSLGVGGATDTQYF. CDR3 bases: TGTGCTAGCAGCTTAGGGGTCGGGGGGGCCACAGATACGCAGTATTTT.

The CDR3 spells CASSYRYRNGQGANEAFF. The CDR3 nucleotides are TGTGCCAGCAGTTACCGGTACCGGAATGGACAGGGGGCTAATGAAGCTTTCTTT. The J gene is TRBJ1-1, the V gene TRBV6-2 or TRBV6-3; TRBD1 agrees at 11 bases. The germline gives CDR1 MNHEY, CDR2 SVGEGT. Unmatched junction bases numbered 15, after V lost 2 bases and J lost 7 bases. CDR3 size: 18 residues.

In this sample, this clone turned up once. The chain joins TRBV4-3 to TRBJ1-5; maybe TRBD1 (6 bases). The ends were cut back, 3 bases at V and 5 bases at J, with 14 bases in the middle. The CDR3 has 15 residues. Per the germline V gene, CDR1 is LGHNA and CDR2 is YSLEER. In DNA, the CDR3 is TGCGCCAGCAGCCAGGACCGGGACATATATCAGCCCCAGCATTTT. Translated: CASSQDRDIYQPQHF.

The CDR3 coding sequence is TGCGCCAGCAGCCAAGCCGCGGTTGGGGAAAAACTGTTTTTT. It translates to CASSQAAVGEKLFF. J is TRBJ1-4 and V is TRBV4-1; D gene unclear. The CDR3 sequence is 14 residues long. The germline V and J ends were trimmed by 1 base and 8 bases, with 11 bases remaining between them. CDR1 and CDR2 (germline): MGHRA, YSYEKL.

The rearrangement uses TRBV20-1 and TRBJ1-2; D is undetermined. The CDR3 covers 11 residues. Per the germline V gene, CDR1 is DFQATT and CDR2 is SNEGSKA (reference sequence). With 7 bases removed from V and 7 bases from J, the gap between germline ends came to 13 bases. CDR3 nucleotides: TGCAGTGGTCGGGAGCCGGGTGGCTACACCTTC. It specifies CSGREPGGYTF.

This chain uses TRBV10-3 with TRBJ2-2; possibly TRBD1 for D (5 bases). V was pared by 0 bases and J by 2 bases, with 13 bases between. In germline, CDR1 is ENHRY, CDR2 SYGVKD. There are 17 residues in the CDR3. The CDR3 DNA sequence: TGTGCCATCAGTGAGTCATCGGGCAGGGTTAACACCGGGGAGCTGTTTTTT. Its protein is CAISESSGRVNTGELFF.

This clone has just a few counts. The rearrangement joins TRBV5-1 to TRBJ1-5, with 8 bases identical to TRBD1. CDR1 is SGHRS, CDR2 YFSETQ, per germline. CDR3 length: 14 residues. The junction had 3 bases not matched to a gene; V was cut back by 1 base and J by 6 bases. In DNA, the CDR3 is TGCGCCAGCAGCTTGCAGGGGGCCGGTCAGCCCCAGCATTTT. Its protein is CASSLQGAGQPQHF. Drawing the rest from reference TRBV5-1 and TRBJ1-5, the complete variable domain is KAGVTQTPRYLIKTRGQQVTLSCSPISGHRSVSWYQQTPGQGLQFLFEYFSETQRNKGNFPGRFSGRQFSNSRSEMNVSTLELGDSALYLCASSLQGAGQPQHFGDGTRLSIL.

The rearrangement links TRBV9 to TRBJ2-3; 9 bases are a match to TRBD2. The CDR3 length is 16 residues. The junction had 5 bases not matched to a gene; V was cut back by 0 bases and J by 3 bases. Germline CDR1 is SGDLS and CDR2 is YYNGEE. The CDR3 region is CASSVGRGGFTDTQYF. The DNA of the CDR3 is TGTGCCAGCAGCGTAGGGCGGGGGGGCTTTACAGATACGCAGTATTTT. The full variable domain, with the rest looked up from reference TRBV9 and TRBJ2-3, is DSGVTQTPKHLITATGQRVTLRCSPRSGDLSVYWYQQSLDQGLQFLIQYYNGEERAKGNILERFSAQQFPDLHSELNLSSLELGDSALYFCASSVGRGGFTDTQYFGPGTRLTVL.

This rearrangement joins TRBV6-1 to TRBJ1-3; 10 bases map to TRBD1. Germline V gives CDR1 MNHNS, CDR2 SASEGT. The V segment lost 4 bases and the J segment 0 bases; nucleotides outside the gene matches: 6. This CDR3 region has 17 residues. The CDR3 region is CASSALGQGVSGNTIYF. DNA for the CDR3: TGTGCCAGCAGTGCCCTCGGACAGGGGGTCTCTGGAAACACCATATATTTT.

The chain joins TRBV20-1 to TRBJ2-1; D call uncertain. This CDR3 has 13 amino acids. The V gene's germline CDR1 is DFQATT and CDR2 SNEGSKA (reference sequence). V lost 3 bases to trimming and J lost 3 bases, with 9 bases between them. The CDR3 sequence is CSASGGDYNEQFF. The CDR3 nucleotides are TGCAGTGCTAGTGGCGGAGACTACAATGAGCAGTTCTTC.

On this clone: Mismatch with germline at one junction end may stem from a read error. The chain is built from TRBV6-1 and TRBJ2-7, with D unclear. Germline-derived CDR1 and CDR2 are MNHNS and SASEGT. The CDR3 length is 13 residues. CDR3 bases: TGTGCCAGCAGGGAAGCGAAACTCTACGAGCAGTACTTC. This gives the protein CASREAKLYEQYF.

The rearrangement links TRBV4-2 to TRBJ2-7; the match to TRBD1 covers 9 bases. The V and J ends lost 4 bases and 3 bases, in that order; junction bases with no gene match: 10. Germline V gene sequence: CDR1 LGHNA, CDR2 YNFKEQ. The CDR3 spans 16 residues. CDR3 amino acids: CASSLHYPTGGYEQYF. DNA of the CDR3: TGTGCCAGCAGCCTCCACTACCCGACAGGGGGCTACGAGCAGTACTTC.